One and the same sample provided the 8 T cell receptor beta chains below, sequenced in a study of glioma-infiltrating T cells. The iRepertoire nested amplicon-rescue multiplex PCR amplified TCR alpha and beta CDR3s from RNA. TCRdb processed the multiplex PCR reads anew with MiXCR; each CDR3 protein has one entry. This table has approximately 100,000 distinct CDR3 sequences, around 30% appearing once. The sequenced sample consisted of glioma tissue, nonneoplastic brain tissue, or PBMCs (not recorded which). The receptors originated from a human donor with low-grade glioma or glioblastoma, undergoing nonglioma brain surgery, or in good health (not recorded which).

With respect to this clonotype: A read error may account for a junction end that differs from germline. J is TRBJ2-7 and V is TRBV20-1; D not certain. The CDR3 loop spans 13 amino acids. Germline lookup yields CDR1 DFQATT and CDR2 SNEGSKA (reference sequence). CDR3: CSAPNGNSHEEYF. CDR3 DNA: TGCAGTGCTCCGAACGGAAACTCCCACGAGGAGTACTTC.

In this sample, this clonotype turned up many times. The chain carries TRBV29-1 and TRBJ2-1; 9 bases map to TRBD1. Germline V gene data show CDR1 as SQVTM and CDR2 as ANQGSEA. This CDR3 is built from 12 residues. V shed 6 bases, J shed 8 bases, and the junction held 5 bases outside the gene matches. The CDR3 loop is CSVGTGWDEQFF. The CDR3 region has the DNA TGCAGCGTGGGGACAGGGTGGGATGAGCAGTTCTTC.

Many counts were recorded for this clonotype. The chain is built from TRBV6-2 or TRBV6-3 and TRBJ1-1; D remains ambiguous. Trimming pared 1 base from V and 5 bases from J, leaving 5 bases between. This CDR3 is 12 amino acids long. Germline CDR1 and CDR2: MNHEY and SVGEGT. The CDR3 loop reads CASSYWGTEAFF. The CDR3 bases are TGTGCCAGCAGTTACTGGGGTACTGAAGCTTTCTTT.

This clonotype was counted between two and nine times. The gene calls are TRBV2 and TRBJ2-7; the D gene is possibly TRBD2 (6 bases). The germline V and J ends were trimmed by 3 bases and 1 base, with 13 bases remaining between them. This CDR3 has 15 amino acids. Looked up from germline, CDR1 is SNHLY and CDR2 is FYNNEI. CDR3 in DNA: TGTGCCAGCAGTGAGTTGGGGGGAACATCCTACGAGCAGTACTTC. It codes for CASSELGGTSYEQYF.

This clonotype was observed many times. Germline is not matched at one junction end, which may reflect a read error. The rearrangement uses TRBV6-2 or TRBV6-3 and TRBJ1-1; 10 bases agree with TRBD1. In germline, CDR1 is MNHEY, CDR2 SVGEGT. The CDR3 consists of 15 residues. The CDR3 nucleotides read TGTGCCAGCAGGTACTCGACAGGGGGCAATTTTCAAGCTTTCTTT. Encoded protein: CASRYSTGGNFQAFF.

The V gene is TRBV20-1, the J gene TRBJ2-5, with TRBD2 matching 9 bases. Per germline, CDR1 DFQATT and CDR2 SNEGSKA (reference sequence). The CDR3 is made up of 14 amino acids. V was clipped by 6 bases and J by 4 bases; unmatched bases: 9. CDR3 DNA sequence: TGCAGTGCCCGTTCTAGCGGGGTAGCAGAGACCCAGTACTTC. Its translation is CSARSSGVAETQYF.

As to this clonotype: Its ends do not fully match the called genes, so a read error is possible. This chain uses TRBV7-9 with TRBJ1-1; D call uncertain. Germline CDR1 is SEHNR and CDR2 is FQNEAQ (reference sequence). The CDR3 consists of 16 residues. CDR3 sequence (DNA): TGCGCCAGCAGCCAAGAAAAGCCGGGAGGAACCACTGAAGCTTTCTTT. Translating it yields CASSQEKPGGTTEAFF.

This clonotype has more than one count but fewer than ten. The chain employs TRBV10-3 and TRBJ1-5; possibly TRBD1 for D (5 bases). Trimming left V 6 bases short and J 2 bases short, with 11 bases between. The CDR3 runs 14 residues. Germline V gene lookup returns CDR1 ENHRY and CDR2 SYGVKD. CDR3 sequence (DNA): TGTGCCATCAGCCGCGGGGGAGGCAATCAGCCCCAGCATTTT. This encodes CAISRGGGNQPQHF.